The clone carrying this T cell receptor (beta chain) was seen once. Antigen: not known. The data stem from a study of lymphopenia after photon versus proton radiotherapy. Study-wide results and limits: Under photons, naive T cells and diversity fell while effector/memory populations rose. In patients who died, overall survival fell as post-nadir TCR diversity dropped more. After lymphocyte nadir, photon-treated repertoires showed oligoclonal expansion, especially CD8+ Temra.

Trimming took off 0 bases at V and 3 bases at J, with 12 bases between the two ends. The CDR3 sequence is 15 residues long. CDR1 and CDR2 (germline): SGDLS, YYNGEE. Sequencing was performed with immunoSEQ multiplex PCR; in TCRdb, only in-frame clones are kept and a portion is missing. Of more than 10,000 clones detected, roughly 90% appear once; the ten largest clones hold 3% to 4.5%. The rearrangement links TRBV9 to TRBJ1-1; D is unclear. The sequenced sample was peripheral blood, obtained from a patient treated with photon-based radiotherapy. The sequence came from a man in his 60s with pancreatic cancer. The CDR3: CASSVDSNRDTEAFF. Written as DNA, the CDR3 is TGTGCCAGCAGCGTAGACAGCAACCGTGACACTGAAGCTTTCTTT. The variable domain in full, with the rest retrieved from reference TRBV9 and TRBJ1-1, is DSGVTQTPKHLITATGQRVTLRCSPRSGDLSVYWYQQSLDQGLQFLIQYYNGEERAKGNILERFSAQQFPDLHSELNLSSLELGDSALYFCASSVDSNRDTEAFFGQGTRLTVV.